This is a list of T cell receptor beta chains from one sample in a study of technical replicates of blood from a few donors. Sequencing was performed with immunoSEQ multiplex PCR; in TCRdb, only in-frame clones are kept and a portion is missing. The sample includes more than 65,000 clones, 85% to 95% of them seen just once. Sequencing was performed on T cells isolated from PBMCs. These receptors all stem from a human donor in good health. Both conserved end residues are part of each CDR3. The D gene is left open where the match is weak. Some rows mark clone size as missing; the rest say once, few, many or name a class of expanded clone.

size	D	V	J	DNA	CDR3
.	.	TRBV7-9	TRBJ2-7	TGTGCCAGCAGCTTATTAACAGGTTCCTACGAGCAGTACTTC	CASSLLTGSYEQYF
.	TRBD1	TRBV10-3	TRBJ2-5	TGTGCCATCAGTGAAGGTCAGGACAGGGGCTTGGAGACCCAGTACTTC	CAISEGQDRGLETQYF
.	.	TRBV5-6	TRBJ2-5	TGTGCCAGCAGCTTTGAGTCTCTCGCGACCCAGTACTTC	CASSFESLATQYF
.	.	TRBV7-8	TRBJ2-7	TGTGCCAGCAGCTTGAGGTCCTATTATGGACAGCAGCACGAGCAGTACTTC	CASSLRSYYGQQHEQYF
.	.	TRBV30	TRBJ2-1	TGTGCCTGGAGTGCATTGCGGAGCTCCTACAATGAGCAGTTCTTC	CAWSALRSSYNEQFF
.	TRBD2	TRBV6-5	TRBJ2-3	TGTGCCAGCAGTTATCAAGGACTAGCGGGAGCAGATACGCAGTATTTT	CASSYQGLAGADTQYF
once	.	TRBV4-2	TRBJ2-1	TGTGCCAGCAGCCAACTAGCATCCTCCTACAATGAGCAGTTCTTC	CASSQLASSYNEQFF
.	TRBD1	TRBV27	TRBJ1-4	TGTGCCAGCAGAAAACAGGGGGCTAATGAAAAACTGTTTTTT	CASRKQGANEKLFF
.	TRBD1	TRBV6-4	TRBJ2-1	TGTGCCAGCAGTGACCATTCCACAGGGGCCAATGAGCAGTTCTTC	CASSDHSTGANEQFF
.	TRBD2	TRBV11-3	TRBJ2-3	TGTGCCAGCAGCTGGGGACTAGACGGAACAGATACGCAGTATTTT	CASSWGLDGTDTQYF
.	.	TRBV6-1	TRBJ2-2	TGTGCCAGCAGGCCGGGGATCACCGGGGAGCTGTTTTTT	CASRPGITGELFF
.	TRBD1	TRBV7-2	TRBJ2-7	TGTGCCAGCAGCTTCGTATCGCAGGGGGCCTACGAGCAGTACTTC	CASSFVSQGAYEQYF
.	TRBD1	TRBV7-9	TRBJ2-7	TGTGCCAGCAGCTTTAGGGGGCCGCTCGAGCAGTACTTC	CASSFRGPLEQYF
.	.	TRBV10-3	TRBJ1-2	TGTGCCATCAGTGAGAGGACAATTGGCCATGGCTACACCTTC	CAISERTIGHGYTF
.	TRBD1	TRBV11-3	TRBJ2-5	TGTGCCAGCAGCTGGGGACAGGCTAAAGAGACCCAGTACTTC	CASSWGQAKETQYF
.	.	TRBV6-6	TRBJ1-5	TGTGCCAGCAGCCCCGCGCAGGGATTTAGCAATCAGCCCCAGCATTTT	CASSPAQGFSNQPQHF
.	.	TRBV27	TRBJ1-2	TGTGCCAGCAGTTTCCGGGTCAATTCCTATGGCTACACCTTC	CASSFRVNSYGYTF
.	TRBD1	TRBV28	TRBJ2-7	TGTGCCAGTGCAAGTGCCGGGACAGCGGTCTACGAGCAGTACTTC	CASASAGTAVYEQYF
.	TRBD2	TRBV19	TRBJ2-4	TGTGCCAGTAGTAGGGGGGGGGCCAAAAACATTCAGTACTTC	CASSRGGAKNIQYF
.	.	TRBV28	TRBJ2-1	TGTGCCAGCAGTTTAGTTTATAGGGAGGTGTCCAATGAGCAGTTCTTC	CASSLVYREVSNEQFF
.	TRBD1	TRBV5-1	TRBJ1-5	TGCGCCAGCAGCAGGGGGACAGGGGGCGGCCAGCCCCAGCATTTT	CASSRGTGGGQPQHF
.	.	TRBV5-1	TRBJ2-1	TGCGCCAGCAGCTTGGAATCGGCTAGACCCCAGTTCTTC	CASSLESARPQFF
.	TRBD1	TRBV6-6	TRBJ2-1	TGTGCCAGCAGAGCACAGGGGGACGAGCAGTTCTTC	CASRAQGDEQFF
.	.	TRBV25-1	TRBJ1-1	TGTGCCAGCACCCGGGGACATTTGAACACTGAAGCTTTCTTT	CASTRGHLNTEAFF
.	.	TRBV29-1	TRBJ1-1	TGCAGCGTTGAAGGCCCGTTAAGACTGGCGACCACTGAAGCTTTCTTT	CSVEGPLRLATTEAFF
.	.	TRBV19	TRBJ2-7	TGTGCCAGTAGTATGGGACACGCCGATTACGAGCAGTACTTC	CASSMGHADYEQYF
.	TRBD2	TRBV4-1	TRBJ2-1	TGCGCCAGCAGCCTGAGACCTATGACTAGCGGGATCGTAGGTGAGCAGTTCTTC	CASSLRPMTSGIVGEQFF
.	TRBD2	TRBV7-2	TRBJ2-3	TGTGCCAGCAGCCAACTAGCGGGAGTTGCAGATACGCAGTATTTT	CASSQLAGVADTQYF
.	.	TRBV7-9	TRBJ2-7	TGTGCCAGCACCGCGATCAGGAACGAGCAGTACTTC	CASTAIRNEQYF
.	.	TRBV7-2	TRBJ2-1	TGTGCCAGCAGCCCCCAAACCTACTATGAGCAGTTCTTC	CASSPQTYYEQFF
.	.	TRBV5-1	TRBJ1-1	TGCGCCAGCAGCTTGAATAACGGGGGCACTGAAGCTTTCTTT	CASSLNNGGTEAFF
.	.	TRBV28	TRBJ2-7	TGTGCCAGCGGGCCACCGACCTCCTACGAGCAGTACTTC	CASGPPTSYEQYF
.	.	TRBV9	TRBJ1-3	TGTGCCAGCAGCGGGAGAGAGACAGCCTCTGGAAACACCATATATTTT	CASSGRETASGNTIYF
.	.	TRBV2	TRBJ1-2	TGTGCCAGCATACGGTTTAGAGGGAGTGGGCTCTATGGCTACACCTTC	CASIRFRGSGLYGYTF
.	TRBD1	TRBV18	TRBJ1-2	TGTGCCAGCTCACCATCAGGGGGCGAAATCAACTATGGCTACACCTTC	CASSPSGGEINYGYTF
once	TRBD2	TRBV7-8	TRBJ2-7	TGTGCCAGCAGCTTAGGGGGGGGCTACGAGCAGTACTTC	CASSLGGGYEQYF
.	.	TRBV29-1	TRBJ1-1	TGCAGCGTTGAAGAGGCATGGGCCACTGAAGCTTTCTTT	CSVEEAWATEAFF
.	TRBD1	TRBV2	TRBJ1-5	TGTGCCAGCAGACCTGGGACAGGGAACCGTCAGCCCCAGCATTTT	CASRPGTGNRQPQHF
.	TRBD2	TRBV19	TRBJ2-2	TGTGCCAGTACCCCCGGGGGGTGGAACACCGGGGAGCTGTTTTTT	CASTPGGWNTGELFF
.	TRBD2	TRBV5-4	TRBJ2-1	TGTGCCAGCAGGTCGCCGGGACTAGCGGGAGGGCCTTCAACTGAGCAGTTCTTC	CASRSPGLAGGPSTEQFF
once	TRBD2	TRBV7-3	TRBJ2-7	TGTGCCAGCAGCTTCGCGGGAGGGTGGGAGCAGTACTTC	CASSFAGGWEQYF